Listed below are T cell receptor beta chains from one sample, sequenced in a study of technical replicates of blood from a few donors. Profiled with immunoSEQ multiplex PCR; TCRdb holds only in-frame clones, not every one. The table records 100,000 or so clones, 95% of them present only once. Source material: T cells isolated from PBMCs. These receptors were collected from a human donor in good health. CDR3s include the opening cysteine and the closing phenylalanine or tryptophan. The D gene is left open where the match is weak. Expanded clones are given a class, and other clones once, few, many or no size at all.

v_gene: TRBV5-5
d_gene: .
abundance: .
j_gene: TRBJ1-5
CDR3aa: CASSPFLSNQPQHF
CDR3nt: TGTGCCAGCAGCCCGTTCCTCTCTAATCAGCCCCAGCATTTT

v_gene: TRBV9
d_gene: .
abundance: .
j_gene: TRBJ2-1
CDR3aa: CASSVGRGQLHEQFF
CDR3nt: TGTGCCAGCAGCGTAGGGCGGGGTCAACTTCATGAGCAGTTCTTC

v_gene: TRBV18
d_gene: TRBD1
abundance: .
j_gene: TRBJ2-1
CDR3aa: CASSPGQGFNEQFF
CDR3nt: TGTGCCAGCTCACCGGGACAGGGCTTCAATGAGCAGTTCTTC

v_gene: TRBV5-1
d_gene: TRBD1
abundance: .
j_gene: TRBJ1-5
CDR3aa: CASSLQGIGNQPQHF
CDR3nt: TGCGCCAGCAGCTTACAGGGGATAGGCAATCAGCCCCAGCATTTT

v_gene: TRBV7-6
d_gene: .
abundance: .
j_gene: TRBJ2-7
CDR3aa: CASSSGVYEQYF
CDR3nt: TGTGCCAGCAGCTCAGGGGTCTACGAGCAGTACTTC

v_gene: TRBV27
d_gene: TRBD2
abundance: .
j_gene: TRBJ2-2
CDR3aa: CASSLSGRNTGELFF
CDR3nt: TGTGCCAGCAGTCTTAGCGGGAGGAACACCGGGGAGCTGTTTTTT

v_gene: TRBV19
d_gene: TRBD1
abundance: .
j_gene: TRBJ2-1
CDR3aa: CASSIGGTGGNEQFF
CDR3nt: TGTGCCAGTAGTATAGGGGGAACAGGGGGCAATGAGCAGTTCTTC

v_gene: TRBV5-1
d_gene: TRBD1
abundance: once
j_gene: TRBJ1-4
CDR3aa: CASSLGTGTATNEKLFF
CDR3nt: TGCGCCAGCAGCTTGGGAACAGGGACAGCAACTAATGAAAAACTGTTTTTT

v_gene: TRBV10-3
d_gene: .
abundance: .
j_gene: TRBJ2-7
CDR3aa: CAISPKGDSSYEQYF
CDR3nt: TGTGCCATCAGCCCGAAGGGGGATTCTTCCTACGAGCAGTACTTC

v_gene: TRBV28
d_gene: TRBD1
abundance: .
j_gene: TRBJ1-1
CDR3aa: CASSLRDRVEVHTEAFF
CDR3nt: TGTGCCAGCAGTTTAAGGGACAGGGTAGAGGTTCACACTGAAGCTTTCTTT

v_gene: TRBV2
d_gene: .
abundance: once
j_gene: TRBJ2-5
CDR3aa: CASIDSNQETQYF
CDR3nt: TGTGCCAGCATAGATTCAAACCAAGAGACCCAGTACTTC

v_gene: TRBV10-3
d_gene: TRBD2
abundance: .
j_gene: TRBJ2-3
CDR3aa: CAIGSVSSGRADTQYF
CDR3nt: TGTGCCATTGGCTCGGTGTCTAGCGGGAGGGCCGATACGCAGTATTTT

v_gene: TRBV28
d_gene: .
abundance: few
j_gene: TRBJ1-1
CDR3aa: CASSSGQREAFF
CDR3nt: TGTGCCAGCAGTTCCGGACAGCGGGAAGCTTTCTTT

v_gene: TRBV27
d_gene: .
abundance: once
j_gene: TRBJ2-1
CDR3aa: CASSLVATGYNEQFF
CDR3nt: TGTGCCAGCAGCCTAGTAGCGACGGGCTACAATGAGCAGTTCTTC

v_gene: TRBV30
d_gene: .
abundance: .
j_gene: TRBJ1-6
CDR3aa: CASGQTDSPLHF
CDR3nt: TGTGCCTCAGGACAGACAGATTCACCCCTCCACTTT

v_gene: TRBV6-6
d_gene: .
abundance: .
j_gene: TRBJ1-5
CDR3aa: CASSQQGKEKPQHF
CDR3nt: TGTGCCAGCAGCCAACAGGGTAAGGAAAAGCCCCAGCATTTT

v_gene: TRBV7-8
d_gene: .
abundance: .
j_gene: TRBJ1-5
CDR3aa: CASSLHSNQPQHF
CDR3nt: TGTGCCAGCAGCTTACATAGCAATCAGCCCCAGCATTTT

v_gene: TRBV7-9
d_gene: TRBD1
abundance: .
j_gene: TRBJ2-7
CDR3aa: CASSPPGGQGPYEQYF
CDR3nt: TGTGCCAGCAGCCCCCCCGGGGGACAGGGTCCTTACGAGCAGTACTTC

v_gene: TRBV18
d_gene: .
abundance: .
j_gene: TRBJ2-2
CDR3aa: CASSPKALNTGELFF
CDR3nt: TGTGCCAGCTCACCCAAAGCCTTGAACACCGGGGAGCTGTTTTTT

v_gene: TRBV7-9
d_gene: TRBD1
abundance: .
j_gene: TRBJ1-1
CDR3aa: CASSLGAGGMNTEAFF
CDR3nt: TGTGCCAGCAGCTTAGGGGCAGGGGGAATGAACACTGAAGCTTTCTTT

v_gene: TRBV7-3
d_gene: TRBD1
abundance: .
j_gene: TRBJ1-4
CDR3aa: CASSRTGGEGEKLFF
CDR3nt: TGTGCCAGCAGCAGGACAGGGGGCGAAGGTGAAAAACTGTTTTTT

v_gene: TRBV2
d_gene: .
abundance: .
j_gene: TRBJ1-3
CDR3aa: CASMNSAVPPGNTIYF
CDR3nt: TGTGCCAGCATGAACTCGGCGGTCCCTCCTGGAAACACCATATATTTT

v_gene: TRBV5-5
d_gene: .
abundance: .
j_gene: TRBJ1-4
CDR3aa: CASSPTSARVRSNEKLFF
CDR3nt: TGTGCCAGCAGCCCGACCTCCGCCCGGGTCCGGTCTAATGAAAAACTGTTTTTT

v_gene: TRBV6-1
d_gene: .
abundance: .
j_gene: TRBJ1-6
CDR3aa: CASTITGNSPLHF
CDR3nt: TGTGCCAGCACAATAACAGGGAATTCACCCCTCCACTTT

v_gene: TRBV9
d_gene: TRBD1
abundance: .
j_gene: TRBJ2-7
CDR3aa: CASSAGTDFEQYF
CDR3nt: TGTGCCAGCAGCGCCGGGACAGACTTCGAGCAGTACTTC

v_gene: TRBV28
d_gene: .
abundance: .
j_gene: TRBJ1-4
CDR3aa: CASSLWGGNEKLFF
CDR3nt: TGTGCCAGCAGTTTATGGGGAGGGAACGAAAAACTGTTTTTT